The clone carrying this T cell receptor beta chain ranks as medium-sized. Its antigen remains unknown. Some clones are missing from TCRdb's copy, which holds only in-frame ones; the method was immunoSEQ multiplex PCR. The sample holds approximately 51,000 clones, approximately 71% seen once. The data derive from a study of T cell clones after liver transplantation. Overall study context: TCRbeta sequencing after a pre-transplant mixed lymphocyte reaction identified graft-donor-reactive clones, later tracked in post-transplant blood. Study-wide results and limits: Donor-reactive sequences fell more than third party-reactive ones, suggesting partial deletion. Circulating graft-donor-reactive CD4 TCRbeta sequences fell significantly post-transplant in 5 of 8 subjects.

From germline, CDR1 is LNHDA and CDR2 SQIVND (reference sequence). Trimming stripped 6 bases from V and 2 bases from J, with 11 bases between. This CDR3 has 14 residues. This specimen consisted of CD4+ T cells from blood, obtained around 54 months after liver transplant. The sequence was obtained from a human patient who received a liver transplant. Among the T cells, some may be from the graft donor. V usage is TRBV19 and J usage is TRBJ1-3; D not certain. The CDR3 here is CASRSVATGNTIYF. The CDR3 bases are TGTGCCAGTAGATCGGTGGCCACTGGAAACACCATATATTTT.